The entry that follows covers one TCR beta chain sequence. What it binds is not known. Per the germline V gene, CDR1 is MDHEN and CDR2 is SYDVKM. The CDR3 is made up of 13 amino acids. Trimming shortened V by 6 bases and J by 10 bases, and 13 bases separated the two germline ends. This specimen comes from a study of shared clonotypes between healthy human individuals. Study context: Every donor yielded three CD4 naive, three CD4 memory, two CD8 naive and one CD8 memory plate. Points from the study as a whole: Non-shared clonotypes showed lower generation probabilities than clonotypes common to all four donors. The sole specimen, blood, was sampled, and tissue repertoires likely differ.

Some clones are missing from TCRdb's copy, which holds only in-frame ones; the method was immunoSEQ multiplex PCR. The profile covers around 940,000 clones, with 76% appearing a single time and roughly 1.5% taken by the ten largest. The chain employs TRBV28 and TRBJ1-6, with D perhaps TRBD1 (6 bases). The receptor was derived from a man aged 18 to 29 in good health. Sequencing was carried out using memory CD4+ T cells sorted from blood. Subset meaning: CD45RA-negative fraction. The CDR3: CASRSQGYSPLHF. CDR3 sequence (DNA): TGTGCCAGCAGATCACAGGGTTACTCACCCCTCCACTTT.